This T cell receptor (beta chain) comes out of a study of blood T cell repertoires in COVID-19. Overall study: Samples representing acute and convalescent COVID-19 were sourced from the United States, Italy and Spain.

Which cohort a participant joined came from the clinical history participants gave. Donors of Cohort 3 who recovered were those that had two negative PCRs, clearance, or symptom resolution. Per the germline V gene, CDR1 is MNHEY and CDR2 is SVGAGI. V gave up 6 bases and J gave up 4 bases; unmatched junction bases: 8. The CDR3 is 14 amino acids. Measured with immunoSEQ multiplex PCR; TCRdb has only the in-frame clones, and not every one. The table records fewer than 500,000 clones, around 87% of them present only once. Specimen: PBMCs or T cells enriched from blood (not recorded which). This receptor was obtained from a woman aged 18-29 years who had recovered from COVID-19. This sequence joins TRBV6-5 and TRBJ2-5, with 7 nucleotides matching TRBD1. The CDR3 protein is CASRIQGNPETQYF. The CDR3 DNA follows: TGTGCCAGCAGAATACAGGGGAATCCAGAGACCCAGTACTTC.